The 22 T cell receptor beta chains reported below all come from one sample, sequenced in a study of T cells expressing NK-cell markers. TCRdb reprocessed the 5' RACE reads, with one entry per CDR3 protein and no DNA. The specimen's table records approximately 170,000 distinct CDR3 sequences. The sequencing input was blood T cells: a sorted CD56 or NKG2C T cell subset, CD4+ or CD8+ T cells, or bulk PBMC T cells (not recorded which). These receptors originate from a man aged 18-69 years in good health.

V gene TRBV7-6 combines with J gene TRBJ2-2; the D call from TCRdb, TRBD1, cannot be confirmed without DNA. Germline V gives CDR1 SGHVS, CDR2 FNYEAQ. This CDR3 has 16 residues. The CDR3: CASSPALGGGGGELFF.

The chain carries TRBV12-3 or TRBV12-4 and TRBJ1-5. The length of the CDR3 is 14 residues. CDR3 loop: CASTPQGPGKPQHF.

This rearrangement joins TRBV15 to TRBJ1-4; TCRdb picks TRBD1, but there is no DNA to check that call. The CDR3 has 17 amino acids. Per the germline V gene, CDR1 is LNHNV and CDR2 is YYDKDF (reference sequence). CDR3 sequence: CATSLYPDGAVNEKLFF.

This sequence joins TRBV20-1 and TRBJ2-3. The CDR3 length is 15 residues. From germline, CDR1 is DFQATT and CDR2 SNEGSKA (reference sequence). The CDR3 is CSASEDRATTDTQYF.

CDR3 loop: CATSGGYYNEQFF. This chain connects TRBV24-1 to TRBJ2-1; TCRdb gives TRBD1 as the D gene, but with no DNA this cannot be confirmed. The germline V gene has CDR1 KGHDR and CDR2 SFDVKD. This CDR3 region has 13 residues.

V usage is TRBV6-1 and J usage is TRBJ2-1; TCRdb proposes TRBD1, but this gene call is untestable without DNA. This CDR3 region has 14 residues. Germline V gene sequence: CDR1 MNHNS, CDR2 SASEGT. CDR3 amino acids: CASNEAGGGNEQFF.

The rearrangement joins TRBV27 to TRBJ2-1; TCRdb returns TRBD1, unconfirmable since there is no DNA. Germline values: CDR1 MNHEY, CDR2 SMNVEV (reference sequence). The CDR3 length is 17 residues. The CDR3 loop is CASSPLGGHPSYNEQFF.

V usage is TRBV5-4 and J usage is TRBJ2-1; TCRdb reports TRBD2, a call that lacks DNA to check it against. Germline V gene sequence: CDR1 SGHNT, CDR2 YYREEE (reference sequence). The CDR3 sequence is 16 residues long. The chain's CDR3 is CASSAQLAGAYNEQFF. Looking up the rest from reference TRBV5-4 and TRBJ2-1 gives the full variable domain: ETGVTQSPTHLIKTRGQQVTLRCSSQSGHNTVSWYQQALGQGPQFIFQYYREEENGRGNFPPRFSGLQFPNYSSELNVNALELDDSALYLCASSAQLAGAYNEQFFGPGTRLTVL.

The chain is built from TRBV11-2 and TRBJ2-2; TCRdb's D call, TRBD1, is unchecked because there is no DNA. The CDR3 consists of 15 residues. The germline CDR1 and CDR2 sequences are SGHAT and FQNNGV. The CDR3 region is CASSLDWGYTGELFF.

The gene calls are TRBV19 and TRBJ1-5; without DNA, the TCRdb call of TRBD1 cannot be checked. Germline lookup yields CDR1 LNHDA and CDR2 SQIVND (reference sequence). This CDR3 region has 15 residues. This CDR3 is CASSVSGDSNQPQHF. Combining the CDR3 with reference TRBV19 and TRBJ1-5 gives the whole variable domain DGGITQSPKYLFRKEGQNVTLSCEQNLNHDAMYWYRQDPGQGLRLIYYSQIVNDFQKGDIAEGYSVSREKKESFPLTVTSAQKNPTAFYLCASSVSGDSNQPQHFGDGTRLSIL.

This rearrangement joins TRBV12-3 or TRBV12-4 to TRBJ2-2; TCRdb designates TRBD2, a call that cannot be tested without DNA. The CDR3 runs to 18 residues. The CDR3 region is CASSFPPGMASDSGELFF.

The CDR3 here is CASSYSGPSSYEQYF. V usage is TRBV6-5 and J usage is TRBJ2-7; TCRdb picks TRBD2, but there is no DNA to check that call. This CDR3 region has 15 residues. Per germline, CDR1 MNHEY and CDR2 SVGAGI.

The V call is TRBV7-9, the J call TRBJ2-2; TCRdb gives TRBD2 as the D gene, but with no DNA this cannot be confirmed. This CDR3 spans 16 amino acids. The germline V gene encodes CDR1 SEHNR and CDR2 FQNEAQ (reference sequence). This CDR3 reads CASSPQGPANTGELFF.

The gene calls are TRBV5-4 and TRBJ1-2; TCRdb names TRBD1, which stays unverified in the absence of DNA. The CDR3 is made up of 15 amino acids. Germline CDR1 is SGHNT and CDR2 is YYREEE (reference sequence). CDR3: CASSLEVGQGAGYTF.

V gene TRBV15 combines with J gene TRBJ2-7; the D call of TRBD1 rests on TCRdb alone, since no DNA is present to check it. The CDR3 contains 16 residues. Germline CDR1 and CDR2: LNHNV and YYDKDF (reference sequence). CDR3 sequence: CATSRGLEQNRGEQYF.

The gene calls are TRBV6-5 and TRBJ2-1; no DNA is available, so the TRBD2 call from TCRdb remains unchecked. The germline gives CDR1 MNHEY, CDR2 SVGAGI. The CDR3 totals 15 residues. CDR3 loop: CASSYGFKEVYEQFF.

The chain joins TRBV27 to TRBJ1-6. Germline assignment: CDR1 MNHEY and CDR2 SMNVEV (reference sequence). The CDR3 runs to 17 residues. This CDR3 is CASSPIDFAPYNSPLHF.

The chain links TRBV4-1 to TRBJ1-1; TCRdb calls TRBD1, which cannot be checked without DNA. Germline values: CDR1 MGHRA, CDR2 YSYEKL. The CDR3 consists of 16 residues. This chain's CDR3 is CASSPEGGARNTEAFF.

The V gene is TRBV5-1, the J gene TRBJ2-7. The CDR3 runs 15 residues. Germline CDR1 is SGHRS and CDR2 is YFSETQ. CDR3 sequence: CASSLDPLNSYEQYF.

The rearrangement uses TRBV11-2 and TRBJ2-7; the D gene TCRdb calls, TRBD1, cannot be checked with no DNA. In germline, CDR1 is SGHAT, CDR2 FQNNGV. The CDR3 runs to 18 residues. CDR3 sequence: CASSLDRGGRGPQYEQYF.

The rearrangement links TRBV5-6 to TRBJ2-3. This CDR3 has 14 amino acids. Germline V gene sequence: CDR1 SGHDT, CDR2 YYEEEE. The chain's CDR3 is CASSLGAYTDTQYF.

V usage is TRBV4-1 and J usage is TRBJ2-7; TCRdb's assignment of TRBD2 cannot be checked, as there is no DNA. In germline, CDR1 is MGHRA, CDR2 YSYEKL. The CDR3 runs to 17 residues. CDR3 residues: CASSQERGLGGKSEQYF.